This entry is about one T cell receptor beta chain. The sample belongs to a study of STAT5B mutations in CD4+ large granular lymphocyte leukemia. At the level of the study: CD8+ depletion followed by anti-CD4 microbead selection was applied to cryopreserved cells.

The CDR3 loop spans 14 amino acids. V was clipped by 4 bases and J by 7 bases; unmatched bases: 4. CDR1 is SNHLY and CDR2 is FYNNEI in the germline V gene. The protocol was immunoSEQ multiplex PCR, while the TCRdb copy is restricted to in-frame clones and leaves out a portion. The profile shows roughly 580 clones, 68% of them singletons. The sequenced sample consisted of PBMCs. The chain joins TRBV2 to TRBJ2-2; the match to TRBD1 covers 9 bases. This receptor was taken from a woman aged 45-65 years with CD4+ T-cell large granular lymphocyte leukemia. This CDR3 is CASSGGQGVGELFF. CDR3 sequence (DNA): TGTGCCAGCAGTGGGGGACAGGGTGTCGGGGAGCTGTTTTTT.